This TCR beta chain was recovered during a study of T cell repertoires and HLA-DP antigens. The data were produced by immunoSEQ multiplex PCR, yet TCRdb's version contains in-frame clones alone and is incomplete. Here the sample spans 3,000 to 4,000 clones, over 65% being singletons. As regards this clone: At one end the junction does not follow the germline gene, possibly because of a read error.

The CDR3 is 13 amino acids. Germline CDR1 is SGHRS and CDR2 is YFSETQ. After 15 days, CD4+ cells were restimulated more than 20 h with the same allogeneic DPB1. Stimulation used HeLa cells expressing transduced HLA-DPA1/DPB1, HLA-DM, invariant chain and CD80. CD4+ T cells, purified by negative selection, averaged roughly 98% purity. General observations from the study: Antigen presentation used HeLa cells, with total CD4+ cells responding.

The sequenced material came from CD137- CD4+ T cells from cultured PBMCs. The chain links TRBV5-1 to TRBJ2-1; the match to TRBD2 covers 10 bases. This TCR was recovered from a woman aged 18-35 years in good health and CMV-seronegative. The CDR3 loop is CACRGLARHEQFF. CDR3 coding DNA: TGCGCCTGCAGGGGACTAGCGCGGCATGAGCAGTTCTTC. The full variable domain, its missing parts supplied by reference TRBV5-1 and TRBJ2-1, is KAGVTQTPRYLIKTRGQQVTLSCSPISGHRSVSWYQQTPGQGLQFLFEYFSETQRNKGNFPGRFSGRQFSNSRSEMNVSTLELGDSALYLCACRGLARHEQFFGPGTRLTVL.